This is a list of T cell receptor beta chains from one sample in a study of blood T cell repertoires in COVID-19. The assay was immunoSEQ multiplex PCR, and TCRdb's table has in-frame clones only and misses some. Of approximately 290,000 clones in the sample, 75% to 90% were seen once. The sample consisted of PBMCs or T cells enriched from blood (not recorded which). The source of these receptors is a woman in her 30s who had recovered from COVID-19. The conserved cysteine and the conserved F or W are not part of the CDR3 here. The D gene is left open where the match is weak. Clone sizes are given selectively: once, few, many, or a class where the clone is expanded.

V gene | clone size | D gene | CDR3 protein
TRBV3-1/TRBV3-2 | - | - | ASSQDRNRDSTDTQY
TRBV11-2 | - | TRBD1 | ASSAGQGTRGYT
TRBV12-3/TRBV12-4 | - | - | ASSLRDNEQF
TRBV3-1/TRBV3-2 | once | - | ASSHLKRRGEKLF
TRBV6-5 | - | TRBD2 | ASRSGLAPETQY
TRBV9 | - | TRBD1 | ASSVGGGPEAF
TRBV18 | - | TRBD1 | ASSPDRGPGYT
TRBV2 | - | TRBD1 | ASSGQGGNQPQH
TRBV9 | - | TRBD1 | ASSTGEDSPLH
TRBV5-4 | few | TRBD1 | ASSSGQATGYT
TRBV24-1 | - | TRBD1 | ATSVRGQDEQF
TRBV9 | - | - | ASRGGFDSGDTEAF
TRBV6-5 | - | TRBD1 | ASSHSGQGDQPQH
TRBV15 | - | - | ATSGGANQPQH
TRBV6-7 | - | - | ASSRDTPRVGANVLT
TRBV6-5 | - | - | ASSFQIYNEQF
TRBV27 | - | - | ASRAGGRITDTQY
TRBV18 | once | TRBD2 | ASSRTSGTTDTQY
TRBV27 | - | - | ASSLLEGSYNEQF
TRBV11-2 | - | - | ASSLTSGRDQKLF
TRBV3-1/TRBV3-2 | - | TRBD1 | ASSPGQGGNSPLH
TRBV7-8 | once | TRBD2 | ASSTWEGTDTQY
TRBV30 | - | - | AWRTSHNEQF
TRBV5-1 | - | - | ASSLARGWGRGREGQETQY
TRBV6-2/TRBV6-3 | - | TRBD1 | ASSLRGPNTGELF
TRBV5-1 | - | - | ASSGTGDTQY
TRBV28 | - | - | ASSTGRTNDFLEAF
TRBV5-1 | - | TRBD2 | ASCRTTSEYNEQF
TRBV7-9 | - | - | ASSSPLAGMREQY
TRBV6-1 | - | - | ASSERVRSPYHTDTQY
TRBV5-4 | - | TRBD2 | ASSLKLAGSTDTQY
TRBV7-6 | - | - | ASSHDNSGANVLT
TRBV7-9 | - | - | ASSLEWWRTRD
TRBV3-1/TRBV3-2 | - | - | ASRLTSGPEGQF
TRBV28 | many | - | ASSRAGAVTDTQY
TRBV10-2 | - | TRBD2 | ATASGGPYEQY
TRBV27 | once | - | ARTPRGY
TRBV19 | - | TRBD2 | ASSLAGGPSNEQF
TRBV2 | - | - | ASSEGGRGATYGYT
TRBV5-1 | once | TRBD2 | ASSPGLAGGSINEQF
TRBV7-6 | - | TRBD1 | ASSSQGAQNTGELF
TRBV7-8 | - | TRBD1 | ASSVTGALQPQH
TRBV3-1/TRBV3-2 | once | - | ASSQDSQAINYGYT
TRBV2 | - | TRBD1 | ASRGTGGFGELF
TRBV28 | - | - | ASSSTPLGGSKNIQY
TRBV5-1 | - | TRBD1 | ASSSPGTGVYGYT
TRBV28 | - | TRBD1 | ASRPSGQVGYT
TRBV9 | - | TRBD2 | ASSTRTSGGFTDTQY
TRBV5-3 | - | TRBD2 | ARMPLARCRETQY
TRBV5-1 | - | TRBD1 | ASSSTGQGTRKLF
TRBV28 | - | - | ASSFGVEGAYEQY
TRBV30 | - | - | AWSPQMNTEAF